Detailed here is one T cell receptor beta chain. The length of the CDR3 is 14 residues. The V and J ends lost 0 bases and 14 bases, in that order; junction bases with no gene match: 10. Germline CDR1 is MNHEY and CDR2 is SMNVEV (reference sequence). Clones were sequenced by immunoSEQ multiplex PCR, and TCRdb holds only the in-frame ones, with some missing. The sample includes fewer than 60,000 clones, approximately 79% seen only once; the top ten take 7.9%. This record belongs to a study of OX40 agonist ivuxolimab in advanced cancers. Overall study context: Across the patients, intravenous ivuxolimab was delivered every 2 weeks at 0.01 to 10 mg/kg. At just under 85% male, the cohort had a mean age of about 55 years, ranging from about 23 to 80.

The receptor's source is an adult with an advanced solid tumor such as melanoma, head and neck, liver or kidney cancer. The specimen comprised CD4+ or CD8+ T cells sorted from blood, sampled in a trial of the OX40 agonist ivuxolimab. The chain employs TRBV27 and TRBJ2-3; 8 nucleotides agree with TRBD2. The DNA for the CDR3 is TGTGCCAGCAGTTTATCCCCCCGGACTAGCCAAGCGTATTTT. This encodes CASSLSPRTSQAYF.